The source of this T cell receptor beta chain is a study of cytomegalovirus exposure and HLA in healthy donors. Study details: Drawn from HLA-typed donors, approximately 86 million unique TCRs were held in an early data release. Study conclusions and caveats: Earlier analysis found most TCR beta V segments productive about 90% or about 30% of the time. TCR beta chain V- and J-gene trimming was linked, in a later analysis, to a missense variant in DCLRE1C. Researchers reported that a few CMV-associated chains were confirmed in vitro as CMV antigen-specific.

A note on this clone: Antigen: not known. One end of the junction varies from germline; a read error may be responsible.

This PCR relied on a set of 60 Vbeta primers and 13 Jbeta primers. Here immunoSEQ multiplex PCR was the method, and the copy in TCRdb shows in-frame clones only, minus some. The sample contains about 150,000 clones, approximately 83% of which appear only once. Germline lookup yields CDR1 MNHEY and CDR2 SVGAGI. There are 15 residues in the CDR3. What was sequenced was PBMCs. This chain connects TRBV6-5 to TRBJ2-7, with D possibly being TRBD2 (6 bases). The sequence was collected from a woman aged 18-30 years in good health and CMV-seronegative. The CDR3 DNA is TGTGCCAGCAGTCACTCCGACGGGAGCTCCTACGAGCAGTACTTC. It codes for CASSHSDGSSYEQYF.